This T cell receptor beta chain was found in a study of CD8 T cells in ankylosing spondylitis. Overall study findings and caveats: Characteristic, it appeared, of ankylosing spondylitis blood was a TCR beta motif of roughly eight highly homologous variants.

V shed 3 bases and J shed 0 bases, with 15 bases lying between them. The germline V gene has CDR1 DFQATT and CDR2 SNEGSKA (reference sequence). This CDR3 has 16 amino acids. A single record per CDR3 protein comes from TCRdb applying MiXCR to the 5' RACE reads. Of about 500,000 distinct CDR3 sequences listed, roughly 5.2% are singletons. This clonotype was observed at least ten times. Its antigen is not known. The clonotype comes from a male donor with ankylosing spondylitis. The chain recombines TRBV20-1 with TRBJ1-5; no reliable D call. The sequenced material came from blood, either unsorted or a sorted T cell fraction (not recorded which). The CDR3 region is CSAREGRLYSNQPQHF. In nucleotides, the CDR3 is TGCAGTGCTAGGGAAGGACGTCTCTATAGCAATCAGCCCCAGCATTTT.